The rows below give T cell receptor beta chains drawn from one sample of a study of identical twins. TCRdb used MiXCR to reprocess the 5' RACE reads, holding one entry per CDR3 protein. This table has about 570,000 distinct CDR3 sequences, 9% to 10% appearing once. In addition, the sample was reused for a study of yellow fever vaccine responses in identical twins.

The source material was PBMCs. The receptors were gathered from a woman under 30 in good health. The CDR3 runs from the conserved cysteine through the conserved F or W. D genes are given only for firm matches.

length	D	V	J	CDR3
18	.	TRBV5-6	TRBJ2-4	CASSLGARGASAKNIQYF
16	.	TRBV7-8	TRBJ1-4	CASSLAWDRVFEKLFF
16	TRBD2	TRBV20-1	TRBJ2-3	CSARDSKGGRAWGQYF
16	TRBD2	TRBV29-1	TRBJ2-3	CSVVPGLVSGANTQYF
13	.	TRBV19	TRBJ2-5	CASSIVATETQYF
13	.	TRBV6-6	TRBJ2-3	CAARDLVVDTQYF
14	.	TRBV19	TRBJ2-7	CATEQSPSIYEQYF
19	.	TRBV20-1	TRBJ2-4	CSARVLTGRIDLAKNIQYF
13	.	TRBV28	TRBJ1-5	CARGTGVNQPQHF
14	.	TRBV2	TRBJ1-1	CASRDVGGNTEAFF
14	.	TRBV12-3/TRBV12-4	TRBJ1-1	CASSFNRRNTEAFF
14	TRBD1	TRBV2	TRBJ2-1	CASSQEGQGNEQFF
19	TRBD2	TRBV20-1	TRBJ2-1	CSARETTSGRHSSYNEQFF
15	TRBD2	TRBV7-2	TRBJ2-1	CASSSMGLAGGPEFF
12	.	TRBV29-1	TRBJ1-1	CSVEDLTAEAFF
13	TRBD2	TRBV7-2	TRBJ2-5	CASGRGSQETQYF
15	TRBD2	TRBV5-1	TRBJ2-1	CASRPSGISYNEQFF
14	TRBD2	TRBV29-1	TRBJ2-2	CSFRLAANTGELFF
15	TRBD1	TRBV6-5	TRBJ1-5	CASSYSQGAGQPQHF
15	TRBD2	TRBV2	TRBJ2-3	CATGTSGGITDTQYF
16	TRBD2	TRBV25-1	TRBJ2-1	CASSSGLAGIYNEQFF
14	.	TRBV11-2	TRBJ1-1	CASIRVPMNTEAFF
15	TRBD2	TRBV6-2/TRBV6-3	TRBJ2-1	CASSYGTSDYNEQFF
13	TRBD1	TRBV27	TRBJ2-7	CASKTGGTYEQYF
20	TRBD2	TRBV11-2	TRBJ2-3	CASSFPTGTSGRLGTDTQYF
15	TRBD1	TRBV5-1	TRBJ2-4	CASSLVQGAKNIQYF
14	.	TRBV21-1	TRBJ2-7	CASSKVRLVHEQYF
14	TRBD1	TRBV29-1	TRBJ2-1	CSVEGTGGNNEQFF
12	TRBD2	TRBV20-1	TRBJ2-1	CSATGTRDEQFF
16	TRBD2	TRBV28	TRBJ2-3	CASRSSGGGPTDTQYF
15	.	TRBV12-3/TRBV12-4	TRBJ2-7	CASSLSGTSAYEQYF
11	.	TRBV30	TRBJ2-7	CSYTQAYEQYF
20	TRBD1	TRBV18	TRBJ2-3	CASSPPTTGGLGRSTDTQYF
14	.	TRBV10-3	TRBJ2-1	CAISGLDSYNEQFF
16	.	TRBV29-1	TRBJ2-1	CSVHEGPLRGPNEQFF
16	TRBD2	TRBV6-5	TRBJ2-1	CASSYSPLAGGNEQFF
15	.	TRBV6-2/TRBV6-3	TRBJ1-6	CASSYSTGEGSPLHF
15	.	TRBV7-2	TRBJ1-6	CASSFSRQVNSPLHF
15	.	TRBV3-1	TRBJ1-6	CASSQEAGLNSPLHF